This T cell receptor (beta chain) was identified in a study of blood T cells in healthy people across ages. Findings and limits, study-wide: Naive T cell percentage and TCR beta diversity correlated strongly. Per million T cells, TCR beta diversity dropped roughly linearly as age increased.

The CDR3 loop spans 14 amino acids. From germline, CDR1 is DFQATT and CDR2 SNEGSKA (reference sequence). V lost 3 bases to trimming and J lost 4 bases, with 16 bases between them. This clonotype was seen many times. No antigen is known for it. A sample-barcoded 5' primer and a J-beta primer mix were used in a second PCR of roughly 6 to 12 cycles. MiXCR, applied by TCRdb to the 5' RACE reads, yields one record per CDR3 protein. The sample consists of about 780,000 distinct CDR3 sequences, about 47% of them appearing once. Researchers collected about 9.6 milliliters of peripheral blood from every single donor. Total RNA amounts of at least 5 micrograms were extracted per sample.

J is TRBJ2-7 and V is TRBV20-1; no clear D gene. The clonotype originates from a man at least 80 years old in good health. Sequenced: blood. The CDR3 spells CSASGDRFPYEQYF. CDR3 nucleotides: TGCAGTGCTAGTGGAGACCGATTCCCATACGAGCAGTACTTC.